These 20 T cell receptor beta chains were all obtained from the same sample, sequenced in a study of T cells in localized non-small cell lung cancer. Repertoires were generated with immunoSEQ multiplex PCR, while TCRdb's copy carries only in-frame clones and drops some. The table records about 41,000 clones, about 88% of them present only once. The sequenced sample was peripheral blood, obtained before any cancer treatment. The source of these receptors is a female donor older than 55 with stage I squamous cell lung carcinoma.

This clone showed up just once. The chain links TRBV7-6 to TRBJ2-3, with 10 positions matching TRBD2. This CDR3 region has 16 residues. J gave up 4 bases and V 5 bases, and 9 bases lay outside the gene matches. Germline V gene lookup returns CDR1 SGHVS and CDR2 FNYEAQ. CDR3: CASSEILAGKSDTQYF. CDR3 DNA sequence: TGTGCCAGCAGCGAGATACTAGCGGGAAAGTCAGATACGCAGTATTTT.

V gene TRBV7-2 combines with J gene TRBJ2-3; D may be TRBD2 (5 bases). The CDR3 is made up of 13 amino acids. Per the germline V gene, CDR1 is SGHTA and CDR2 is FQGNSA. The V end was cut by 4 bases, the J end by 2 bases, with 7 bases between. CDR3 amino acids: CASSSDFTDTQYF. Here the CDR3 DNA reads TGTGCCAGCAGCTCGGACTTCACAGATACGCAGTATTTT. The complete variable domain, with remaining parts taken from reference TRBV7-2 and TRBJ2-3, reads GAGVSQSPSNKVTEKGKDVELRCDPISGHTALYWYRQSLGQGLEFLIYFQGNSAPDKSGLPSDRFSAERTGGSVSTLTIQRTQQEDSAVYLCASSSDFTDTQYFGPGTRLTVL.

V usage is TRBV6-6 and J usage is TRBJ2-7; no firm D call. The germline V gene encodes CDR1 MNHNY and CDR2 SVGAGI (reference sequence). V was clipped by 0 bases and J by 2 bases, with 11 bases between them. This CDR3 contains 15 residues. The CDR3 bases are TGTGCCAGCAGTTACTCCCCGAATGACCCCTACGAGCAGTACTTC. This gives the protein CASSYSPNDPYEQYF.

The count of this clone is one. The chain combines TRBV4-2 with TRBJ2-7, with TRBD2 identical over 15 bases. There are 21 residues in the CDR3. Germline trimming cut 1 base from V and 4 bases from J; bases unmatched to any gene: 17. CDR1 is LGHNA and CDR2 is YNFKEQ in the germline V gene. CDR3 loop: CASSQVSPAGTSGRRGYEQYF. In nucleotides, the CDR3 is TGTGCCAGCAGCCAAGTCTCCCCAGCAGGGACTAGCGGGAGGAGGGGGTACGAGCAGTACTTC.

This chain uses TRBV11-3 with TRBJ2-2, with 8 bases lining up with TRBD2. CDR3 size: 16 residues. The V gene's germline CDR1 is SGHNT and CDR2 YENEEA. The trim removed 5 bases at V and 7 bases at J, leaving 12 bases unmatched. The CDR3 coding sequence is TGTGCCAGCAGCCCAGAGGCAGCGGGAGTGGTCGGGGAGCTGTTTTTT. It encodes CASSPEAAGVVGELFF.

The V and J genes are TRBV5-4 and TRBJ2-3; 8 nucleotides line up with TRBD2. J was trimmed by 9 bases and V by 2 bases; bases with no gene match: 14. Germline lookup yields CDR1 SGHNT and CDR2 YYREEE (reference sequence). The CDR3 spans 16 residues. The CDR3 protein is CASSFTGTRTASTQYF. In DNA, the CDR3 is TGTGCCAGCAGCTTTACCGGGACTAGGACCGCTTCGACGCAGTATTTT.

The CDR3 nucleotides are TGTGCCAGCAGCAGGGGTACCTACAATGAGCAGTTCTTC. It translates to CASSRGTYNEQFF. V and J are TRBV5-8 and TRBJ2-1; possible D gene TRBD1, 5 bases. Trimming removed 4 bases at V and 2 bases at J, with 7 bases between. CDR3 size: 13 residues. Germline lookup yields CDR1 SGHTS and CDR2 YDEGEE.

The chain is built from TRBV21-1 and TRBJ2-7; no DNA check was done on the table's D call, TRBD2. TRBV21-1 is marked as a pseudogene. The CDR3 has 11 residues. This CDR3 is CASSKDLGQYF. CDR3 sequence (DNA): TGTGCCAGCAGCAAAGACCTCGGGCAGTACTTC.

This chain uses TRBV7-2 with TRBJ1-5; a weak D match, TRBD1 (6 bases). CDR3 length: 16 amino acids. Germline-derived CDR1 and CDR2 are SGHTA and FQGNSA. Trimming cost V 5 bases and J 0 bases, with 14 bases left between them. CDR3 nucleotides: TGTGCCAGCAGCGCCGCGGGACAAAATAGCAATCAGCCCCAGCATTTT. Encoded protein: CASSAAGQNSNQPQHF.

This chain uses TRBV10-2 with TRBJ2-1; weak D call: TRBD2 (6 bases). CDR1 is WSHSY and CDR2 is SAAADI in the germline V gene. The ends were cut back, 6 bases at V and 1 base at J, with 10 bases in the middle. CDR3 length equals 14 residues. The CDR3 DNA reads as TGCGCCAGCAGGAGGGAGGTTTCCTACAATGAGCAGTTCTTC. It translates to CASRREVSYNEQFF.

This chain links TRBV18 with TRBJ2-7; TRBD1 is a possible D gene (6 bases). The CDR3 covers 13 residues. Looked up from germline, CDR1 is KGHSH and CDR2 is LQKENI. The V gene lost 2 bases and the J gene lost 6 bases, with 11 bases spanning the gap. This CDR3 reads CASSPSRGGEQYF. CDR3 in DNA: TGTGCCAGCTCACCATCCAGGGGCGGCGAGCAGTACTTC.

This rearrangement joins TRBV4-2 to TRBJ2-7, with TRBD2 matching over 9 bases. V lost 0 bases, J lost 3 bases, and 6 bases stayed unmatched. The CDR3 extends over 16 amino acids. Germline V lookup: CDR1 LGHNA, CDR2 YNFKEQ. The CDR3 DNA follows: TGTGCCAGCAGCCAAGAGGCTAGCGGGGTCTTCTACGAGCAGTACTTC. Residues: CASSQEASGVFYEQYF.

V usage is TRBV6-5 and J usage is TRBJ2-6; D gene uncertain. The germline gives CDR1 MNHEY, CDR2 SVGAGI. Deletions cut 4 bases from V and 0 bases from J, with 4 bases between. This CDR3 region has 14 residues. CDR3 coding DNA: TGTGCCAGCAGTTCGCACTCTGGGGCCAACGTCCTGACTTTC. Translation: CASSSHSGANVLTF.

The rearrangement uses TRBV5-1 and TRBJ2-3; 7 positions agree with TRBD2. The CDR3 totals 13 residues. Germline CDR1 reads SGHRS; CDR2 reads YFSETQ. J gave up 6 bases and V 4 bases, and 5 bases lay outside the gene matches. The CDR3: CASSSGARDTQYF. The CDR3 DNA reads as TGCGCCAGCAGCAGCGGGGCGCGGGATACGCAGTATTTT.

This rearrangement joins TRBV15 to TRBJ1-5, with a weak D call TRBD1 (6 bases). The CDR3 totals 15 residues. V was shortened by 4 bases and J by 4 bases, with 14 bases between the two germline ends. Germline V lookup: CDR1 LNHNV, CDR2 YYDKDF (reference sequence). This chain's CDR3 is CATSNQGLINQPQHF. Written as DNA, the CDR3 is TGTGCCACCAGCAATCAGGGGCTAATTAATCAGCCCCAGCATTTT.

The J gene is TRBJ1-4, the V gene TRBV27; weak D call: TRBD1 (5 bases). The CDR3 extends over 12 amino acids. From germline, CDR1 is MNHEY and CDR2 SMNVEV (reference sequence). DNA of the CDR3: TGTGAACCGGGACCTGAGCCGGAAAAACTGTTTTTT. Protein sequence: CEPGPEPEKLFF.

V and J are TRBV30 and TRBJ1-2; D is unresolved. The CDR3 has 12 amino acids. CDR1 and CDR2 (germline): GTSNPN, SVGIG (reference sequence). V lost 1 base, J lost 0 bases, and 3 bases lay in between. CDR3 bases: TGTGCCTGGAGTGCAGCTAACTATGGCTACACCTTC. The encoded protein is CAWSAANYGYTF. Together with reference TRBV30 and TRBJ1-2, the CDR3 gives the full variable domain: SQTIHQWPATLVQPVGSPLSLECTVEGTSNPNLYWYRQAAGRGLQLLFYSVGIGQISSEVPQNLSASRPQDRQFILSSKKLLLSDSGFYLCAWSAANYGYTFGSGTRLTVV.

In this sample, this clone turned up once. V and J are TRBV6-5 and TRBJ2-7, with D possibly matching TRBD1 (6 bases). CDR1 and CDR2 (germline): MNHEY, SVGAGI. Trimming took off 4 bases at V and 2 bases at J, with 15 bases between the two ends. The CDR3 runs 15 residues. The CDR3 protein is CASSSDRRNTYEQYF. As DNA, the CDR3 is TGTGCCAGCAGTTCCGACAGGAGAAATACCTACGAGCAGTACTTC.

The V call is TRBV5-4, the J call TRBJ2-5, with 7 nucleotides matching TRBD2. CDR1 is SGHNT and CDR2 is YYREEE in the germline V gene (reference sequence). CDR3 length equals 15 residues. V shed 2 bases, J shed 4 bases, and the junction held 8 bases outside the gene matches. The CDR3 loop is CASSLIGGSRETQYF. As DNA, the CDR3 is TGTGCCAGCAGCTTAATAGGCGGGAGCCGAGAGACCCAGTACTTC.

This clone was counted only a few times. V gene TRBV7-9 combines with J gene TRBJ2-1, with TRBD1 matching 8 bases. This CDR3 is 15 amino acids long. The ends lost 3 bases at V and 7 bases at J; junction bases unmatched: 8. CDR1 SEHNR and CDR2 FQNEAQ come from the germline V gene (reference sequence). CDR3 nucleotides: TGTGCCAGCAGCTTCCGGACTGGGGACAGGAATGAGCAGTTCTTC. It specifies CASSFRTGDRNEQFF. Complete variable domain (other parts from reference TRBV7-9 and TRBJ2-1): DTGVSQNPRHKITKRGQNVTFRCDPISEHNRLYWYRQTLGQGPEFLTYFQNEAQLEKSRLLSDRFSAERPKGSFSTLEIQRTEQGDSAMYLCASSFRTGDRNEQFFGPGTRLTVL.